The 31 T cell receptor beta chains presented below share a single source sample, sequenced in a study of control samples from healthy donors and cancer patients. TCRdb keeps only in-frame clones here, not all; method: immunoSEQ multiplex PCR. In the table there are around 130,000 clones, roughly nine tenths of which are singletons. Sample: PBMCs. The receptors were sampled from a middle-aged man with head and neck cancer.

This clone was observed once. The chain is built from TRBV27 and TRBJ2-3; D perhaps matches TRBD1 (5 bases). Looked up from germline, CDR1 is MNHEY and CDR2 is SMNVEV (reference sequence). The CDR3 totals 17 residues. The V end lost 3 bases, the J end lost 5 bases, and 21 bases lay between the germline ends. CDR3 residues: CASSFGRAVLGRDTQYF. The CDR3 region has the DNA TGTGCCAGCAGTTTCGGTCGGGCCGTTCTGGGGCGAGATACGCAGTATTTT.

CDR3: CASSYSIREPDEQFF. The CDR3 DNA reads as TGTGCCAGCAGTTACTCGATTAGGGAGCCGGATGAGCAGTTCTTC. The chain carries TRBV6-5 and TRBJ2-1; D perhaps matches TRBD2 (5 bases). Germline assignment: CDR1 MNHEY and CDR2 SVGAGI. V was cut by 0 bases and J by 8 bases, with 14 bases left in between. The CDR3 covers 15 residues.

The chain uses TRBV28 and TRBJ1-2; a possible D gene is TRBD1 (6 bases). The CDR3 consists of 13 residues. Deletions cut 5 bases from V and 7 bases from J, with 14 bases between. The germline V gene encodes CDR1 MDHEN and CDR2 SYDVKM. The CDR3 DNA reads TGTGCCAGCAGTCGGACAGCTCTTGCTGGCTACACCTTC. Amino acids: CASSRTALAGYTF.

V usage is TRBV4-1 and J usage is TRBJ1-2; no definite D call. V was cut by 0 bases and J by 5 bases, with 10 bases left in between. The CDR3 totals 14 residues. In germline, CDR1 is MGHRA, CDR2 YSYEKL. CDR3 DNA sequence: TGCGCCAGCAGCCAAGATTGGGGAGGATATGGCTACACCTTC. This translates into CASSQDWGGYGYTF.

The CDR3 sequence is CASSFQGLYTEAFF. CDR3 nucleotides: TGTGCCAGCAGTTTCCAGGGGTTGTACACTGAAGCTTTCTTT. The rearrangement links TRBV27 to TRBJ1-1; the D gene is possibly TRBD1 (6 bases). Germline assignment: CDR1 MNHEY and CDR2 SMNVEV (reference sequence). This CDR3 has 14 residues. Trimming shortened V by 3 bases and J by 3 bases, and 11 bases separated the two germline ends.

V and J are TRBV13 and TRBJ1-2, with 9 bases matching TRBD1. Trimming at V came to 4 bases and at J to 4 bases, leaving 7 bases not matched to a gene. From germline, CDR1 is PRHDT and CDR2 FYEKMQ (reference sequence). The CDR3 is made up of 15 amino acids. The CDR3 coding sequence is TGTGCCAGCAGCTCGGGGACAGGGAGCATCTATGGCTACACCTTC. It codes for CASSSGTGSIYGYTF.

The chain is built from TRBV27 and TRBJ2-1; D remains ambiguous. Germline assignment: CDR1 MNHEY and CDR2 SMNVEV (reference sequence). The CDR3 consists of 15 residues. V was trimmed by 6 bases and J by 2 bases, leaving 14 bases between them. The chain's CDR3 is CASRVDLKPYNEQFF. In DNA, the CDR3 is TGTGCCAGCAGGGTCGACCTAAAACCCTACAATGAGCAGTTCTTC.

The chain uses TRBV18 and TRBJ1-5; D is uncertain. Germline CDR1 KGHSH, CDR2 LQKENI. With 2 bases removed from V and 4 bases from J, the gap between germline ends came to 3 bases. The CDR3 runs 12 residues. The CDR3 sequence is CASSPKNQPQHF. The CDR3 region has the DNA TGTGCCAGCTCACCAAAGAATCAGCCCCAGCATTTT.

V usage is TRBV27 and J usage is TRBJ2-7, with D possibly matching TRBD1 (6 bases). V dropped 4 bases and J dropped 3 bases, with 19 bases sitting between them. The germline V gene has CDR1 MNHEY and CDR2 SMNVEV (reference sequence). The CDR3 is 16 amino acids. CDR3 sequence reads: CASSSSDRKHFYEQYF. For the CDR3, the DNA is TGTGCCAGCAGTTCCTCGGACAGAAAACACTTCTACGAGCAGTACTTC.

V usage is TRBV28 and J usage is TRBJ1-5; no clear D gene. The CDR3 is 15 residues long. The V gene lost 2 bases and the J gene lost 4 bases, with 12 bases spanning the gap. Germline V gene lookup returns CDR1 MDHEN and CDR2 SYDVKM. The CDR3 DNA is TGTGCCAGCAGTTTAATCGGGCCACCTAATCAGCCCCAGCATTTT. Its translation is CASSLIGPPNQPQHF.

The rearrangement links TRBV3-1 (or the pseudogene TRBV3-2) to TRBJ2-4; tentative D call: TRBD1 (6 bases). CDR3 length: 13 residues. In germline, CDR1 is LGHDT, CDR2 YNNKEL (reference sequence). Between the trimmed V and J ends, which lost 0 bases and 6 bases, there was a span of 6 bases. The CDR3 spells CASSQDRGNIQYF. In nucleotides, the CDR3 is TGTGCCAGCAGCCAAGACAGGGGAAACATTCAGTACTTC.

The chain couples TRBV13 to TRBJ2-1; no reliable D call. Germline lookup yields CDR1 PRHDT and CDR2 FYEKMQ (reference sequence). The CDR3 spans 13 residues. Trimming removed 5 bases from V and 6 bases from J, with 11 bases in between. The CDR3: CASSTHFFNEQFF. The CDR3 DNA reads TGTGCCAGCAGCACCCATTTCTTCAATGAGCAGTTCTTC.

This chain connects TRBV28 to TRBJ2-7, with TRBD1 matching over 11 bases. Trimming took 4 bases from V and 0 from J; bases not matched to a gene: 2. CDR3 length: 15 amino acids. Germline assignment: CDR1 MDHEN and CDR2 SYDVKM. The CDR3: CASSYGTGGSYEQYF. CDR3 in DNA: TGTGCCAGCAGTTATGGGACAGGGGGCTCCTACGAGCAGTACTTC.

The rearrangement links TRBV5-8 to TRBJ1-6, with 10 positions matching TRBD1. The CDR3 runs 16 residues. Trimming removed 4 bases from V and 9 bases from J; junction bases left unmatched: 10. Germline V gene lookup returns CDR1 SGHTS and CDR2 YDEGEE. CDR3 loop: CASSIPGQGLGSPLHF. CDR3 in DNA: TGTGCCAGCAGCATACCGGGACAGGGGTTGGGTTCACCCCTCCACTTT.

The rearrangement uses TRBV9 and TRBJ2-2; D unclear. Looked up from germline, CDR1 is SGDLS and CDR2 is YYNGEE. CDR3 length equals 13 residues. V shed 3 bases and J shed 5 bases, with 8 bases lying between them. CDR3 DNA: TGTGCCAGCAGCGCGTATGGAACCGGGGAGCTGTTTTTT. This encodes CASSAYGTGELFF.

This sequence joins TRBV6-5 and TRBJ2-3, with no clear D. The germline V gene encodes CDR1 MNHEY and CDR2 SVGAGI. V lost 2 bases and J 2 bases, leaving 8 bases between the germline ends. The CDR3 spans 14 residues. The CDR3 loop is CASSYRRNTDTQYF. In DNA, the CDR3 is TGTGCCAGCAGTTACCGGCGGAACACAGATACGCAGTATTTT.

This clone was seen more than once but under ten times. The gene calls are TRBV5-4 and TRBJ2-3; D is ambiguous. Germline CDR1 and CDR2: SGHNT and YYREEE (reference sequence). Trimming shortened V by 4 bases and J by 2 bases, and 11 bases separated the two germline ends. The CDR3 length is 14 residues. The CDR3 DNA follows: TGTGCCAGCAGCGCTCCCCCCCCCACAGATACGCAGTATTTT. Protein product: CASSAPPPTDTQYF.

CDR3 amino acids: CASSLVGGIGIETQYF. CDR3 nucleotides: TGTGCCAGCAGCTTAGTGGGGGGGATCGGCATAGAGACCCAGTACTTC. The chain links TRBV11-2 to TRBJ2-5; 7 nucleotides match TRBD2. Per germline, CDR1 SGHAT and CDR2 FQNNGV. This CDR3 is 16 amino acids long. With 1 base clipped from V and 4 bases from J, the junction kept 9 bases outside the gene matches.

The chain has TRBV19 and TRBJ1-2, with D possibly matching TRBD1 (5 bases). Trimming took 5 bases from V and 8 from J, leaving 18 bases between them. Germline V gene sequence: CDR1 LNHDA, CDR2 SQIVND (reference sequence). This CDR3 spans 14 amino acids. The CDR3 coding sequence is TGTGCCAGTAGTGGACGCCCAGGGATAGGCGGCTACACCTTC. Amino acids: CASSGRPGIGGYTF.

The rearrangement uses TRBV28 and TRBJ2-7, with 7 nucleotides matching TRBD1. CDR3 length equals 13 residues. After removal of 5 bases from V and 2 bases from J, the junction contained 3 bases not matched to a gene. Germline V gene sequence: CDR1 MDHEN, CDR2 SYDVKM. This chain's CDR3 is CASSAGGTYEQYF. For the CDR3, the DNA is TGTGCCAGCAGTGCAGGGGGAACCTACGAGCAGTACTTC.

With respect to this clone: The same CDR3 also results from other DNA sequences found in this sample. The gene calls are TRBV7-9 and TRBJ2-7; 7 nucleotides match TRBD2. This CDR3 spans 13 amino acids. With 1 base clipped from V and 5 bases from J, the junction kept 2 bases outside the gene matches. Germline values: CDR1 SEHNR, CDR2 FQNEAQ (reference sequence). CDR3: CASSLERGDEQYF. The CDR3 nucleotides are TGTGCCAGCAGCTTAGAGCGGGGCGACGAGCAGTACTTC.

The chain is built from TRBV19 and TRBJ1-1; possibly TRBD1 for D (5 bases). V was cut by 4 bases and J by 2 bases, with 11 bases left in between. Germline values: CDR1 LNHDA, CDR2 SQIVND (reference sequence). The CDR3 covers 14 residues. Here the CDR3 DNA reads TGTGCCAGTAGTAGTGACAGTCTAAACACTGAAGCTTTCTTT. It yields the protein CASSSDSLNTEAFF.

This clone was seen only a few times. The chain employs TRBV7-3 and TRBJ1-1, with 8 bases lining up with TRBD1. CDR3 length equals 14 residues. Germline V gene sequence: CDR1 SGHTA, CDR2 FQGTGA. J was trimmed by 4 bases and V by 5 bases; bases with no gene match: 6. The CDR3 reads CASSQTGQGTEAFF. The CDR3 bases are TGTGCCAGCAGCCAAACCGGACAGGGCACTGAAGCTTTCTTT.

The CDR3: CASSPGGTNSPLHF. The CDR3 nucleotides are TGTGCCAGCAGCCCAGGGGGAACTAATTCACCCCTCCACTTT. J is TRBJ1-6 and V is TRBV6-5; 7 bases map to TRBD1. Germline assignment: CDR1 MNHEY and CDR2 SVGAGI. V lost 6 bases, J lost 6 bases, and 5 bases stayed unmatched. The CDR3 totals 14 residues.

The chain uses TRBV11-3 and TRBJ2-3; 7 nucleotides agree with TRBD2. The trim removed 4 bases at V and 0 bases at J, leaving 4 bases unmatched. There are 15 residues in the CDR3. Germline CDR1 reads SGHNT; CDR2 reads YENEEA. CDR3 DNA: TGTGCCAGCAGCTCGGGGGGAACGAGCACAGATACGCAGTATTTT. This sequence encodes CASSSGGTSTDTQYF.

This rearrangement joins TRBV9 to TRBJ1-1; D unresolved. The V end lost 5 bases, the J end lost 0 bases, and 14 bases lay between the germline ends. The CDR3 runs 15 residues. The V gene's germline CDR1 is SGDLS and CDR2 YYNGEE. As DNA, the CDR3 is TGTGCCAGCAGACCCAGCCGATCCATGAACACTGAAGCTTTCTTT. Translating gives CASRPSRSMNTEAFF.

The chain recombines TRBV12-3 or TRBV12-4 with TRBJ1-1; 10 bases are a match to TRBD1. J lost 9 bases, V lost 3 bases, and 4 bases had no gene match. The CDR3 runs to 13 residues. The CDR3 DNA follows: TGTGCCAGCAGTTTGTCGACAGGGGGCCAAGCTTTCTTT. It translates to CASSLSTGGQAFF.

The chain has TRBV5-6 and TRBJ2-3; 11 nucleotides agree with TRBD2. The germline CDR1 and CDR2 sequences are SGHDT and YYEEEE. Trimming cost V 0 bases and J 8 bases; bases outside gene matches: 5. This CDR3 has 15 amino acids. The CDR3 DNA reads TGTGCCAGCAGCTTGGTAGCGGGAGGGCCGGTTACGCAGTATTTT. Translation gives CASSLVAGGPVTQYF.

A single count supports this clone. The rearrangement joins TRBV18 to TRBJ2-1; a possible D gene is TRBD1 (5 bases). V lost 0 bases and J 4 bases, leaving 7 bases between the germline ends. The CDR3 has 14 amino acids. CDR1 is KGHSH, CDR2 LQKENI, per germline. CDR3 nucleotides: TGTGCCAGCTCACCACCAACAGGTTACAATGAGCAGTTCTTC. Translated, it gives CASSPPTGYNEQFF.

The genes are TRBV3-1 (or the pseudogene TRBV3-2) and TRBJ1-6, with 10 bases aligning to TRBD1. The CDR3 length is 14 residues. The V segment lost 3 bases and the J segment 10 bases; nucleotides outside the gene matches: 3. CDR1 is LGHDT and CDR2 is YNNKEL in the germline V gene (reference sequence). CDR3 in DNA: TGTGCCAGCAGCCAGGGGACAGGGGAATCACCCCTCCACTTT. Its protein product is CASSQGTGESPLHF.

The rearrangement uses TRBV4-2 and TRBJ2-3; 12 positions agree with TRBD2. The germline CDR1 and CDR2 sequences are LGHNA and YNFKEQ. The CDR3 has 21 amino acids. Losses at the gene ends were 4 bases for V and 5 bases for J; bases not matched to a gene: 22. In DNA form, the CDR3 reads TGTGCCAGCAGCCGTTTACTTAAGGGGGGGCGACTAGCGGGAGACAGAGATACGCAGTATTTT. Its protein product is CASSRLLKGGRLAGDRDTQYF.